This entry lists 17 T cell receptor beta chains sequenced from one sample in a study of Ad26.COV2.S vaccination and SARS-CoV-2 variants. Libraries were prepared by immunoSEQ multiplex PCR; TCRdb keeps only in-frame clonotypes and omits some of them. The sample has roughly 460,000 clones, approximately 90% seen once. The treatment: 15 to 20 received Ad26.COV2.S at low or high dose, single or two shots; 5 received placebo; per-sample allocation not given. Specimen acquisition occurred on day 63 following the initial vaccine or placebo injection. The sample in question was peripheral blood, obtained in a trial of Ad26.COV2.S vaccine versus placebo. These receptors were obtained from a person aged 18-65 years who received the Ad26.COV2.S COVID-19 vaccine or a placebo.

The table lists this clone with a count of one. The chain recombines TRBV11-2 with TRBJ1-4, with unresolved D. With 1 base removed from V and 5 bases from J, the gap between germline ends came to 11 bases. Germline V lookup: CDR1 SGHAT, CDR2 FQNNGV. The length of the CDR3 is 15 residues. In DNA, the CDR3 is TGTGCCAGCAGCTTAGCGGCGGCTCCCAATGAAAAACTGTTTTTT. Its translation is CASSLAAAPNEKLFF.

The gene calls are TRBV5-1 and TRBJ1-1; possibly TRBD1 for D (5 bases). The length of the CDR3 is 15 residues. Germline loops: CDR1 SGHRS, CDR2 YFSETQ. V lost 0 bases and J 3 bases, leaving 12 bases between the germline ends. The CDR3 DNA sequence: TGCGCCAGCAGCTTGGCCGGGGCAACTCACACTGAAGCTTTCTTT. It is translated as CASSLAGATHTEAFF.

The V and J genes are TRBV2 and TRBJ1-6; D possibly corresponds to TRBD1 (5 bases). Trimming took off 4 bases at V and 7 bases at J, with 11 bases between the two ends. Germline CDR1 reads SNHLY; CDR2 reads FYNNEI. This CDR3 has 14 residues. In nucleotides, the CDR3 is TGTGCCAGCAGTGTAAGCAGGGACAATTCACCCCTCCACTTT. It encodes CASSVSRDNSPLHF. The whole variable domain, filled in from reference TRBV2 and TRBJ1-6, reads EPEVTQTPSHQVTQMGQEVILRCVPISNHLYFYWYRQILGQKVEFLVSFYNNEISEKSEIFDDQFSVERPDGSNFTLKIRSTKLEDSAMYFCASSVSRDNSPLHFGNGTRLTVT.

In DNA form, the CDR3 reads TGTGCCAGCAGCGATCAGGGTTCCCCACCCTACAATGAGCAGTTCTTC. Translated, it gives CASSDQGSPPYNEQFF. The chain couples TRBV9 to TRBJ2-1; D possibly corresponds to TRBD1 (5 bases). The CDR3 is 16 amino acids. V lost 3 bases and J lost 2, with 15 bases in between. CDR1 and CDR2 from the germline V gene are SGDLS and YYNGEE.

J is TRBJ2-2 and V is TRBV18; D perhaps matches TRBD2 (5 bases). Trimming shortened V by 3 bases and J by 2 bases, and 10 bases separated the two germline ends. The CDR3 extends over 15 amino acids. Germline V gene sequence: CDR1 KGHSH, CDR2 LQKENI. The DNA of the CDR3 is TGTGCCAGCTCACCGCGGACGGGAAACACCGGGGAGCTGTTTTTT. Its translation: CASSPRTGNTGELFF. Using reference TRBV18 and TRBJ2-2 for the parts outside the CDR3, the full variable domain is NAGVMQNPRHLVRRRGQEARLRCSPMKGHSHVYWYRQLPEEGLKFMVYLQKENIIDESGMPKERFSAEFPKEGPSILRIQQVVRGDSAAYFCASSPRTGNTGELFFGEGSRLTVL.

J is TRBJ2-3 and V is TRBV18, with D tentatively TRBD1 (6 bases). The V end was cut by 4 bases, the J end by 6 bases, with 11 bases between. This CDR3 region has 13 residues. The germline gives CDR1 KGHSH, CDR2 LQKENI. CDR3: CASSQGDGDTQYF. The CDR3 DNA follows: TGTGCCAGCTCACAGGGGGATGGGGATACGCAGTATTTT. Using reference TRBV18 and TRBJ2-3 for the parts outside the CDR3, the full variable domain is NAGVMQNPRHLVRRRGQEARLRCSPMKGHSHVYWYRQLPEEGLKFMVYLQKENIIDESGMPKERFSAEFPKEGPSILRIQQVVRGDSAAYFCASSQGDGDTQYFGPGTRLTVL.

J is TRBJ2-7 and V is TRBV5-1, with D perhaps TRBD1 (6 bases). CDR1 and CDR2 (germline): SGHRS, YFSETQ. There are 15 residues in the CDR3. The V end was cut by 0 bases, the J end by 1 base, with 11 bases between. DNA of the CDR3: TGCGCCAGCAGCTTGGCCGGGACAAGATCCTACGAGCAGTACTTC. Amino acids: CASSLAGTRSYEQYF.

CDR3 residues: CASSPRDPGGPSGANVLTF. CDR3 coding DNA: TGTGCCAGCTCACCACGTGATCCAGGGGGACCCTCTGGGGCCAACGTCCTGACTTTC. This rearrangement joins TRBV18 to TRBJ2-6, with TRBD1 matching 7 bases. The V gene's germline CDR1 is KGHSH and CDR2 LQKENI. After removal of 1 base from V and 0 bases from J, the junction contained 9 bases not matched to a gene. This CDR3 contains 19 residues.

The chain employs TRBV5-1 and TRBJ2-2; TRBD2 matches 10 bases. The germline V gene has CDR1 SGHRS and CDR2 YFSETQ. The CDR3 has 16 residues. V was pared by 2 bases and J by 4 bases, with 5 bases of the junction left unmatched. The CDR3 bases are TGCGCCAGCAGCTTCGAAGCGGGAGGGACCACCGGGGAGCTGTTTTTT. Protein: CASSFEAGGTTGELFF.

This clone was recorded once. The CDR3 spells CATSVGQGDEKLFF. DNA for the CDR3: TGTGCCACCAGCGTCGGACAGGGGGATGAAAAACTGTTTTTT. This chain uses TRBV15 with TRBJ1-4; 10 nucleotides align to TRBD1. V lost 5 bases to trimming and J lost 6 bases; unmatched junction nucleotides: 3. This CDR3 is built from 14 residues. Germline V gene lookup returns CDR1 LNHNV and CDR2 YYDKDF (reference sequence).

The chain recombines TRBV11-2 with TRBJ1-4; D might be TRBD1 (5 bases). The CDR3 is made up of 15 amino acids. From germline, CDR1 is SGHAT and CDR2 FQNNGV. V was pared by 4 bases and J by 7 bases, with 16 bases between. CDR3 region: CASSSGTGGAEKLFF. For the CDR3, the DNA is TGTGCCAGCAGCTCCGGGACGGGAGGTGCTGAAAAACTGTTTTTT.

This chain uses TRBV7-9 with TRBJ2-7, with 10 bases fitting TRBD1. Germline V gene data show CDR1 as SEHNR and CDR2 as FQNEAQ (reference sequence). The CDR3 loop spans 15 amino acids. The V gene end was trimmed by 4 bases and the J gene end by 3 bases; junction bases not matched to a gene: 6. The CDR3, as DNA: TGTGCCAGCAGCTCCAATGACAGGGGGCACTACGAGCAGTACTTC. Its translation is CASSSNDRGHYEQYF.

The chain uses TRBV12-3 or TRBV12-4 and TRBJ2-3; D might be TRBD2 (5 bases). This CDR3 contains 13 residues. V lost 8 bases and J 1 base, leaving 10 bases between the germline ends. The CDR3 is CASLSSGTDTQYF. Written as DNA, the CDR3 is TGTGCCAGCCTGAGTAGCGGCACAGATACGCAGTATTTT.

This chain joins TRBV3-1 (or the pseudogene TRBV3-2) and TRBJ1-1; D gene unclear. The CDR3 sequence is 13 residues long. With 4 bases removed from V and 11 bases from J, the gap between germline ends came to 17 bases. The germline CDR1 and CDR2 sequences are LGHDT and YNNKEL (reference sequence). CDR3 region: CASSPTSATRAFF. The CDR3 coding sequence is TGTGCCAGCAGCCCCACAAGTGCTACGAGGGCTTTCTTT.

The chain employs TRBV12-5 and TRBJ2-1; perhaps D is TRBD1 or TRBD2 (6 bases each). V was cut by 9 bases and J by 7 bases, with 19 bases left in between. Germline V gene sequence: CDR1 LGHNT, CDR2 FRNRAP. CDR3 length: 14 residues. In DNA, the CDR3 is TGTGCTAGCGGGAAAGGGGGGACGGGGAATGAGCAGTTCTTC. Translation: CASGKGGTGNEQFF.

The CDR3 sequence is CASTPPGRRPGGYTF. Written as DNA, the CDR3 is TGTGCCAGCACCCCCCCGGGGCGTCGGCCCGGGGGCTACACCTTC. This sequence joins TRBV6-6 and TRBJ1-2; TRBD1 might be the D (5 bases). Germline CDR1 reads MNHNY; CDR2 reads SVGAGI (reference sequence). With 7 bases removed from V and 8 bases from J, the gap between germline ends came to 23 bases. This CDR3 has 15 residues.

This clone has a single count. The CDR3 coding sequence is TGTGCCAGCAGCCGCATGAACACTGAAGCTTTCTTT. Translating gives CASSRMNTEAFF. The J gene is TRBJ1-1, the V gene TRBV28; D is ambiguous. The CDR3 extends over 12 amino acids. The V and J ends lost 6 bases and 0 bases respectively, with 5 bases between them. Germline CDR1 MDHEN, CDR2 SYDVKM.